This TCR beta chain was captured in a study of T cells in Graves' hyperthyroidism and ophthalmopathy (dated by TCRdb to between 2019 and 2020). In terms of the full investigation: Peripheral blood samples were taken at initial diagnosis, before any treatment was given. TCR Vbeta CDR3 sequencing of roughly 140 peripheral blood samples (under 45 ophthalmopathy, 75 to 80 hyperthyroidism and around 17 progressor patients) is reported in the paper. The study also compared thyroid tissue and blood T-cell repertoires from roughly 6 Graves' hyperthyroidism patients. TCR V-J signatures able to tell the groups apart were searched for in a discovery cohort of 95 or so patients, of whom fewer than 45 had Graves' ophthalmopathy and roughly 58 had stable Graves' hyperthyroidism. Prospective prediction of ophthalmopathy was tested in an independent validation cohort of 18 hyperthyroidism patients and some 17 patients who later progressed to ophthalmopathy. Once sampling was done, hyperthyroidism patients were given methimazole at a starting dose of 30 mg daily, whereas ophthalmopathy patients were given high-dose intravenous methylprednisolone. The 100 discovery patients were randomly split 7:3 into training and test sets. Summary of the overall study and its limitations: Most expanded thyroid clonotypes (frequency above 0.001) were also detected in blood, a finding suggesting that blood repertoires may reflect thyroid immune responses. Sample size was not statistically predetermined, and investigators were not blinded to group allocation. In cross-validation, a model built on a 13 V-J signature told ophthalmopathy apart from stable hyperthyroidism with approximately 90% sensitivity and about 81% specificity, and in testing the same model reached 80%/75%. In validation, the model predicted progression to ophthalmopathy with 60% to 71% sensitivity and roughly 75% specificity, a median of 6.5 months before onset.

This clonotype was observed many times. Its antigen remains unidentified. No base-level quality is on record; no much larger clone is a single base apart. Stable Graves' hyperthyroidism was defined as the absence of progression to ophthalmopathy over 18 months of follow-up. Hyperthyroidism patients were newly diagnosed, with disease duration under 2 months, and aged 18 to 65 years. The study excluded patients with uncontrolled infections, other autoimmune diseases, pregnancy or lactation. Diagnoses relied on clinical symptoms, serum thyroxine and TRAb, thyroid ultrasound and orbital computed tomography. PBMCs were isolated from 7.5 to 10 ml of fresh peripheral blood by Ficoll-Paque density gradient centrifugation. Total RNA was extracted using Trizol reagent, and RNA quality was assessed on an Agilent 2100 Bioanalyzer. V loses 4 bases, J loses 3 bases, and the germline ends lie 10 bases apart. From the cysteine through the phenylalanine, the CDR3 covers 14 amino acids. The DNA shown is the 42-base CDR3, in frame from base 1. CDR1 and CDR2 were assigned from the germline V gene (reference sequence) as SEHNR and FQNEAQ.

Amplification of TCR beta CDR3 regions was carried out from RNA transcripts. The first round of RT-PCR for the TCR CDR3 was performed with the HTBI primer set and the Qiagen OneStep RT-PCR kit. Libraries were constructed in a second round of multiplex PCR, after which size selection and purification were performed. Libraries were sequenced paired-end with 100 bp reads on an Illumina HiSeq2000. The paper's data handling went like this. Raw data were processed with SOAPnuke, discarding reads with adapters, uncalled bases, mean Phred below 15, or no exact constant-primer or identifier match. COPE v1.2.5 was used to merge high-quality paired reads, and clonotypes were defined as unique nucleotide sequences. Clonotypes were aligned to IMGT TRBV, TRBD and TRBJ reference segments using MiTCR v1.1. Only V-J combinations with frequency above 0.0001, covering 99% to 99.2% of repertoires, were analysed. A TCS score was defined as the ratio between F50 (clonal expansion) and ExV (chaos), using BLOSUM62-based TCRdist between CDR3 peptides within each V-J. Welch's t-statistics and random forest reduced several hundred V-J features to 10 to 15, which were used in a naive Bayes classifier (R e1071). The public sequencing data were trimmed at Q25 with fastp and processed into clonotypes with MiXCR by TCRdb, which kept only in-frame beta chains. Each CDR3 protein appears once, grouped with its most common genes and DNA. The V and J calls come from TCRdb's annotation, not from the publication. The sample records about 590,000 distinct CDR3 sequences, 15% to 19% of which are singletons. The ten top clones hold roughly 6.6% of the sample.

This TCR came from a young woman with Graves' hyperthyroidism. Sequenced material: blood. The sequence links TRBV7-9 to TRBJ1-5, with no confidently assigned D gene. The DNA sequence is as follows: TGTGCCAGCAGCTCGGGTCCGAACAATCAGCCCCAGCATTTT. Its protein product is CASSSGPNNQPQHF.